The next 32 T cell receptor beta chains were all read from a single sample in a study of human T cells and chemical hapten exposure. The sample's time point: pre-sensitization, week 0. Treatment defined: therapeutic diphenylcyclopropenone sensitization with weekly scalp DPC. Each CDR3 protein gets one entry after TCRdb re-called the RACE reads with MiXCR. Here the sample spans about 120,000 distinct CDR3 sequences, roughly 12% being singletons. Sample: whole blood, taken in connection with sensitization to the hapten diphenylcyclopropenone (DPC). These receptors were taken from a woman between 18 and 29 years old with alopecia areata. Some clones in this sample may be carry-over from other donors' samples.

This clonotype was seen a handful of times. This rearrangement joins TRBV6-5 to TRBJ2-2, with D tentatively TRBD1 (5 bases). The germline V and J ends were trimmed by 4 bases and 8 bases, with 17 bases remaining between them. CDR3 size: 15 residues. Looked up from germline, CDR1 is MNHEY and CDR2 is SVGAGI. As DNA, the CDR3 is TGTGCCAGCAGTTCAACCAGTACAGGTGGGGGGGAGCTGTTTTTT. It translates to CASSSTSTGGGELFF.

This clonotype has a count of ten or more. This rearrangement joins TRBV18 to TRBJ1-1; D may be TRBD1 (5 bases). The V end was cut by 1 base, the J end by 1 base, with 10 bases between. Germline CDR1 KGHSH, CDR2 LQKENI. The CDR3 contains 15 residues. The CDR3 DNA follows: TGTGCCAGCTCACCACTGGGGACCCAGAACACTGAAGCTTTCTTT. This translates into CASSPLGTQNTEAFF.

V gene TRBV4-3 combines with J gene TRBJ2-7; 9 bases agree with TRBD2. CDR1 and CDR2 from the germline V gene are LGHNA and YSLEER. The CDR3 is 15 residues long. V lost 2 bases to trimming and J lost 4 bases; unmatched junction nucleotides: 6. CDR3 residues: CASSQHSGGLYEQYF. The CDR3 DNA reads as TGCGCCAGCAGCCAACATAGCGGGGGCCTGTACGAGCAGTACTTC.

V and J are TRBV3-1 and TRBJ1-1; the D gene is possibly TRBD1 (5 bases). V lost 1 base to trimming and J lost 4 bases, with 13 bases between them. The germline CDR1 and CDR2 sequences are LGHDT and YNNKEL (reference sequence). There are 15 residues in the CDR3. Here the CDR3 DNA reads TGTGCCAGCAGCCAAGTTGGGGGGGTTGGCACTGAAGCTTTCTTT. It codes for CASSQVGGVGTEAFF.

This clonotype showed up just a few times. The genes are TRBV2 and TRBJ1-1, with 7 bases aligning to TRBD1. From germline, CDR1 is SNHLY and CDR2 FYNNEI. V trimming: 6 bases; J trimming: 1 base; junction bases outside the gene matches: 11. The CDR3 is 16 residues long. CDR3 nucleotide sequence: TGTGCCAGCAGCAGACAGGGAGAAGGCACGAACACTGAAGCTTTCTTT. Amino acids: CASSRQGEGTNTEAFF.

The chain uses TRBV7-8 and TRBJ1-6; D possibly corresponds to TRBD1 (5 bases). The CDR3 covers 12 residues. Trimming shortened V by 4 bases and J by 17 bases, and 15 bases separated the two germline ends. Looked up from germline, CDR1 is SGHVS and CDR2 is FQNEAQ. The DNA for the CDR3 is TGTGCCAGCAGCTCGACACGGACACGGATCCACTTT. It yields the protein CASSSTRTRIHF.

This sequence joins TRBV7-9 and TRBJ1-3; tentatively, D is TRBD1 (6 bases). Germline V gene sequence: CDR1 SEHNR, CDR2 FQNEAQ (reference sequence). Trimming took off 5 bases at V and 0 bases at J, with 11 bases between the two ends. The CDR3 contains 15 residues. DNA of the CDR3: TGTGCCAGCAGCCCCCGACAGGACTCTGGAAACACCATATATTTT. Its translation is CASSPRQDSGNTIYF.

Only a few counts were recorded for this clonotype. The chain couples TRBV5-1 to TRBJ1-1; D gene unclear. The CDR3 has 13 amino acids. V was cut by 4 bases and J by 1 base, with 8 bases left in between. From germline, CDR1 is SGHRS and CDR2 YFSETQ. CDR3 in DNA: TGCGCCAGCAGCCACGGACCGAACACTGAAGCTTTCTTT. Its translation: CASSHGPNTEAFF.

The chain is built from TRBV6-1 and TRBJ1-5; TRBD1 might be the D (6 bases). V lost 8 bases and J lost 0, with 17 bases in between. The CDR3 is 16 residues long. Germline CDR1 and CDR2: MNHNS and SASEGT. DNA of the CDR3: TGTGCCAGCCTTTCGGGGGGGGGCTATAGCAATCAGCCCCAGCATTTT. Amino acids: CASLSGGGYSNQPQHF.

In this sample, this clonotype turned up many times. The chain employs TRBV12-3 or TRBV12-4 and TRBJ1-1, with a weak D call TRBD1 (6 bases). Deletions cut 7 bases from V and 1 base from J, with 13 bases between. This CDR3 has 14 residues. CDR3 bases: TGTGCCAGCACCGGAACGGACAGGAACACTGAAGCTTTCTTT. Its translation is CASTGTDRNTEAFF.

The rearrangement uses TRBV13 and TRBJ1-2; a weak D match, TRBD1 (6 bases). Germline V gene data show CDR1 as PRHDT and CDR2 as FYEKMQ (reference sequence). V was trimmed by 0 bases and J by 4 bases, leaving 9 bases between them. CDR3 length: 14 residues. CDR3 residues: CASSLGQGLYGYTF. CDR3 in DNA: TGTGCCAGCAGCTTAGGACAGGGCCTCTATGGCTACACCTTC.

The table lists this clonotype with many counts. The genes are TRBV2 and TRBJ1-4; 8 bases are shared with TRBD1. The germline V gene has CDR1 SNHLY and CDR2 FYNNEI. The J segment lost 7 bases and the V segment lost 0 bases, leaving 4 bases of the junction unmatched. This CDR3 is 15 amino acids long. DNA for the CDR3: TGTGCCAGCAGTGAAGCGGTCACAGGGGGTGAAAAACTGTTTTTT. It specifies CASSEAVTGGEKLFF. The full variable domain, completed using reference TRBV2 and TRBJ1-4, is EPEVTQTPSHQVTQMGQEVILRCVPISNHLYFYWYRQILGQKVEFLVSFYNNEISEKSEIFDDQFSVERPDGSNFTLKIRSTKLEDSAMYFCASSEAVTGGEKLFFGSGTQLSVL.

This clonotype occurred many times. The V gene is TRBV7-7, the J gene TRBJ2-7, with 11 bases aligning to TRBD2. This CDR3 region has 13 residues. Unmatched junction bases numbered 5, after V lost 3 bases and J lost 10 bases. The germline V gene encodes CDR1 SSHAT and CDR2 FNYEAQ (reference sequence). CDR3 protein: CASSFSGGAEQYF. In nucleotides, the CDR3 is TGTGCCAGCAGCTTTAGCGGGGGGGCCGAACAGTACTTC.

This clonotype has a handful of counts. This chain connects TRBV4-3 to TRBJ1-1, with D possibly TRBD1 on 6 matching bases. In germline, CDR1 is LGHNA, CDR2 YSLEER. The CDR3 loop spans 17 amino acids. The V end was cut by 0 bases, the J end by 6 bases, with 20 bases between. CDR3 in amino acids: CASSQDRRGKRFAEAFF. CDR3 in DNA: TGCGCCAGCAGCCAAGATCGCAGGGGAAAGAGGTTCGCTGAAGCTTTCTTT.

This chain links TRBV7-2 with TRBJ2-5; 8 nucleotides align to TRBD2. CDR1 is SGHTA, CDR2 FQGNSA, per germline. Trimming took 6 bases from V and 3 from J; bases not matched to a gene: 9. The CDR3 consists of 15 residues. The CDR3 DNA is TGTGCCAGCAGTAAAACCGGGACTAGAGAAGAGACCCAGTACTTC. Translation: CASSKTGTREETQYF.

The genes are TRBV5-1 and TRBJ1-2; maybe TRBD1 (5 bases). Trimming shortened V by 2 bases and J by 7 bases, and 18 bases separated the two germline ends. Per the germline V gene, CDR1 is SGHRS and CDR2 is YFSETQ. This CDR3 has 15 amino acids. The CDR3 is CASSFLGDLAAGYTF. CDR3 nucleotides: TGCGCCAGCAGCTTTTTAGGGGACCTAGCCGCTGGCTACACCTTC.

This chain joins TRBV28 and TRBJ2-1, with D tentatively TRBD1 (5 bases). Trimming removed 2 bases from V and 0 bases from J, with 11 bases in between. Germline assignment: CDR1 MDHEN and CDR2 SYDVKM. CDR3 length: 16 amino acids. This chain's CDR3 is CASSLQGFRSYNEQFF. CDR3 nucleotide sequence: TGTGCCAGCAGTTTACAGGGTTTCCGCTCCTACAATGAGCAGTTCTTC. Based on the CDR3 plus reference TRBV28 and TRBJ2-1, the full variable domain is DVKVTQSSRYLVKRTGEKVFLECVQDMDHENMFWYRQDPGLGLRLIYFSYDVKMKEKGDIPEGYSVSREKKERFSLILESASTNQTSMYLCASSLQGFRSYNEQFFGPGTRLTVL.

This clonotype was seen more than once but under ten times. This rearrangement joins TRBV19 to TRBJ2-2; D may be TRBD1 (6 bases). This CDR3 has 15 amino acids. The ends were cut back, 6 bases at V and 0 bases at J, with 11 bases in the middle. Germline lookup yields CDR1 LNHDA and CDR2 SQIVND (reference sequence). Here the CDR3 reads CASSAGAANTGELFF. The DNA of the CDR3 is TGTGCCAGTAGCGCAGGGGCAGCGAACACCGGGGAGCTGTTTTTT.

The chain has TRBV10-3 and TRBJ2-1; D is possibly TRBD2 (6 bases). Germline V lookup: CDR1 ENHRY, CDR2 SYGVKD. V lost 10 bases to trimming and J lost 0 bases, with 16 bases between them. The CDR3 loop spans 15 amino acids. DNA for the CDR3: TGTGCCAGCTCTACTGGGGGGAGCTCCTACAATGAGCAGTTCTTC. Translated, it gives CASSTGGSSYNEQFF.

This clonotype was seen many times. The rearrangement links TRBV7-2 to TRBJ2-7, with 9 bases that match TRBD1. Germline CDR1 and CDR2: SGHTA and FQGNSA. CDR3 length: 16 residues. With 5 bases clipped from V and 2 bases from J, the junction kept 10 bases outside the gene matches. The CDR3 coding sequence is TGTGCCAGCAGCCGAAACCCGGGACAGGGTGCCTACGAGCAGTACTTC. Translation: CASSRNPGQGAYEQYF.

This clonotype was seen ten or more times. The chain employs TRBV9 and TRBJ2-7, with D unresolved. The CDR3 is 14 amino acids. Trimming stripped 0 bases from V and 6 bases from J, with 13 bases between. Germline CDR1 reads SGDLS; CDR2 reads YYNGEE. CDR3: CASSVEPGVAEQYF. The CDR3 DNA follows: TGTGCCAGCAGCGTAGAGCCCGGTGTAGCCGAGCAGTACTTC.

This clonotype was observed a few times. The chain has TRBV20-1 and TRBJ1-5; maybe TRBD1 (5 bases). Germline V lookup: CDR1 DFQATT, CDR2 SNEGSKA (reference sequence). The CDR3 is made up of 13 amino acids. Trimming pared 4 bases from V and 5 bases from J, leaving 12 bases between. The chain's CDR3 is CSATRQLYQPQHF. CDR3 coding DNA: TGCAGTGCTACCCGACAGCTCTATCAGCCCCAGCATTTT.

This chain connects TRBV28 to TRBJ1-5, with 8 positions matching TRBD1. V lost 10 bases to trimming and J lost 4 bases; unmatched junction nucleotides: 12. The germline V gene has CDR1 MDHEN and CDR2 SYDVKM. The CDR3 runs 15 residues. The CDR3 sequence: CAIRYGTGQNQPQHF. In nucleotides, the CDR3 is TGTGCCATACGGTACGGGACAGGCCAAAATCAGCCCCAGCATTTT.

The chain couples TRBV23-1 to TRBJ1-5; TRBD1 aligns across 8 bases. TRBV23-1 is sorted into the ORF group, with uncertain function. This CDR3 has 16 residues. Germline trimming cut 2 bases from V and 3 bases from J; bases unmatched to any gene: 6. The CDR3 spells CASSQGSGGNNQPQHF. CDR3 DNA: TGCGCCAGCAGTCAAGGTTCAGGGGGCAACAATCAGCCCCAGCATTTT.

The chain has TRBV20-1 and TRBJ2-7; 7 nucleotides align to TRBD1. Germline V gene lookup returns CDR1 DFQATT and CDR2 SNEGSKA (reference sequence). V lost 2 bases and J lost 9; bases outside the gene matches: 16. The length of the CDR3 is 15 residues. CDR3: CSARSRDSVPTGQYF. Written as DNA, the CDR3 is TGCAGTGCTAGAAGTCGGGACAGTGTCCCTACCGGGCAGTACTTC.

This clonotype was found a few times. V usage is TRBV10-2 and J usage is TRBJ1-1; D is unclear. This CDR3 region has 14 residues. V was cut by 3 bases and J by 4 bases, with 12 bases left in between. Germline V CDR1 and CDR2: WSHSY, SAAADI. The CDR3 DNA follows: TGCGCCAGCAGTGATTCGGGATTGGGCACTGAAGCTTTCTTT. This gives the protein CASSDSGLGTEAFF.

The gene calls are TRBV7-2 and TRBJ1-5; the D is unclear. The CDR3 has 13 residues. Looked up from germline, CDR1 is SGHTA and CDR2 is FQGNSA. V was trimmed by 1 base and J by 7 bases, leaving 8 bases between them. CDR3 in DNA: TGTGCCAGCAGCTTAGAGGGCCGGCAGCCCCAGCATTTT. Translating gives CASSLEGRQPQHF.

This clonotype was seen a few times. The V and J genes are TRBV7-9 and TRBJ2-3, with 9 nucleotides matching TRBD2. Germline lookup yields CDR1 SEHNR and CDR2 FQNEAQ (reference sequence). Trimming removed 7 bases from V and 5 bases from J; junction bases left unmatched: 7. The CDR3 is 14 amino acids. The CDR3 sequence is CASMSGGPQDTQYF. CDR3 sequence (DNA): TGTGCCAGCATGAGCGGGGGGCCGCAAGATACGCAGTATTTT.

The table lists this clonotype with a few counts. This chain joins TRBV20-1 and TRBJ2-1; D is unresolved. The V end was cut by 0 bases, the J end by 0 bases, with 6 bases between. Germline CDR1 reads DFQATT; CDR2 reads SNEGSKA (reference sequence). This CDR3 region has 14 residues. DNA of the CDR3: TGCAGTGCTAGAGAGGTTCTCTCCTACAATGAGCAGTTCTTC. This codes for CSAREVLSYNEQFF.

The chain couples TRBV5-1 to TRBJ2-5, with a possible D match to TRBD2 (6 bases). Germline lookup yields CDR1 SGHRS and CDR2 YFSETQ. The V and J ends lost 1 base and 1 base respectively, with 11 bases between them. This CDR3 is 15 amino acids long. The DNA for the CDR3 is TGCGCCAGCAGCTTGATGGCGGGGCCCCAAGAGACCCAGTACTTC. Its protein product is CASSLMAGPQETQYF.

The table lists this clonotype with a few counts. This chain joins TRBV11-2 and TRBJ2-5; D perhaps matches TRBD2 (7 bases). This CDR3 contains 16 residues. Germline V lookup: CDR1 SGHAT, CDR2 FQNNGV. V was trimmed by 3 bases and J by 2 bases, leaving 16 bases between them. CDR3 in amino acids: CASSLGGQPTQETQYF. CDR3 in DNA: TGTGCCAGCAGCTTGGGGGGGCAGCCCACGCAAGAGACCCAGTACTTC.

The sample holds a few counts of this clonotype. The chain carries TRBV18 and TRBJ1-1; no clear D. The CDR3 spans 13 residues. The ends were cut back, 3 bases at V and 3 bases at J, with 8 bases in the middle. Germline CDR1 KGHSH, CDR2 LQKENI. In nucleotides, the CDR3 is TGTGCCAGCTCACCGGCCTGGGACACTGAAGCTTTCTTT. It specifies CASSPAWDTEAFF.